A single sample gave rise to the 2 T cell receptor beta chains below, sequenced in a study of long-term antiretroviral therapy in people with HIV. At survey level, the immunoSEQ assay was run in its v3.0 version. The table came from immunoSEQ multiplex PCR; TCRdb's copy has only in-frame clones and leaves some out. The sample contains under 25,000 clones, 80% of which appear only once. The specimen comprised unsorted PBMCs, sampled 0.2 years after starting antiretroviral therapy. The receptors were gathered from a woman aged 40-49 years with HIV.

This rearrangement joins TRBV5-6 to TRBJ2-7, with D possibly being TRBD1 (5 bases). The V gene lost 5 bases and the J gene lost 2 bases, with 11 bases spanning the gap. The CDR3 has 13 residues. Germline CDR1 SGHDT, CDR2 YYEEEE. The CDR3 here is CASRSRGTYEQYF. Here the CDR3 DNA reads TGTGCCAGCAGGTCAAGGGGTACCTACGAGCAGTACTTC.

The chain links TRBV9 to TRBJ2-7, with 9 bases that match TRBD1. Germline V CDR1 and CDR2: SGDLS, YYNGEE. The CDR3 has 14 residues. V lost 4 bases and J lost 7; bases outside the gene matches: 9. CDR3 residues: CASSPSRTGVEQYF. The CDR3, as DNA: TGTGCCAGCAGCCCAAGCAGGACAGGGGTTGAGCAGTACTTC.